Listed below are T cell receptor beta chains from one sample, sequenced in a study of cytomegalovirus exposure and HLA in healthy donors. The repertoire was sequenced with immunoSEQ multiplex PCR; TCRdb's copy has only in-frame clones and lacks some. The sample has some 120,000 clones; about 84% are singletons. The sample was PBMCs. The receptors originated from a man younger than 35 in good health and CMV-seropositive. Both conserved end residues are part of each CDR3. A D gene is named only where the DNA matches it firmly. Not every row has a clone size; where given, it reads once, few, many or a size class.

d_call | j_call | clone_size | cdr3_length | v_call | cdr3_aa | cdr3_nt
TRBD1 | TRBJ2-7 | - | 19 | TRBV11-2 | CASSSIGPHRGGNPYEQYF | TGTGCCAGCAGCTCAATCGGTCCCCACCGAGGGGGCAACCCCTACGAGCAGTACTTC
- | TRBJ1-1 | - | 12 | TRBV7-9 | CASTNSETEAFF | TGTGCCAGCACCAATAGTGAGACTGAAGCTTTCTTT
- | TRBJ2-3 | - | 13 | TRBV7-7 | CAIRDSRTDTQYF | TGTGCCATCAGAGACAGCCGCACAGATACGCAGTATTTT
TRBD1 | TRBJ1-1 | - | 17 | TRBV9 | CASSAYQGAVWNTEAFF | TGTGCCAGCAGCGCTTATCAGGGGGCTGTTTGGAACACTGAAGCTTTCTTT
TRBD2 | TRBJ2-1 | - | 16 | TRBV7-8 | CASSPTGTSGYNEQFF | TGTGCCAGCAGCCCCACCGGGACTAGCGGTTACAATGAGCAGTTCTTC
TRBD2 | TRBJ2-5 | - | 15 | TRBV7-2 | CASSSGGADQETQYF | TGTGCCAGCAGCTCCGGGGGGGCAGACCAAGAGACCCAGTACTTC
- | TRBJ2-5 | once | 14 | TRBV19 | CASSIVDSEETQYF | TGTGCCAGTAGTATAGTTGATAGCGAAGAGACCCAGTACTTC
TRBD2 | TRBJ2-7 | - | 15 | TRBV6-5 | CASRLRTSEAYEQYF | TGTGCCAGCAGGCTTAGGACTAGCGAGGCCTACGAGCAGTACTTC
- | TRBJ2-7 | - | 17 | TRBV7-6 | CASSFWGGQGDPYEQYF | TGTGCCAGCAGCTTCTGGGGGGGCCAGGGCGATCCCTACGAGCAGTACTTC
- | TRBJ1-1 | - | 14 | TRBV6-5 | CASSSGPRDTEAFF | TGTGCCAGCAGTTCTGGCCCCCGGGACACTGAAGCTTTCTTT
- | TRBJ2-1 | once | 14 | TRBV19 | CASKGHTLGNEQFF | TGTGCCAGTAAAGGACATACGCTAGGGAATGAGCAGTTCTTC
- | TRBJ2-7 | - | 15 | TRBV15 | CATSRGGQGSYEQYF | TGTGCCACCAGCAGAGGGGGGCAGGGGTCCTACGAGCAGTACTTC
TRBD1 | TRBJ2-5 | - | 17 | TRBV7-9 | CASSVERTGGNGETQYF | TGTGCCAGCAGCGTGGAGAGGACAGGGGGCAATGGGGAGACCCAGTACTTC
TRBD1 | TRBJ2-6 | - | 19 | TRBV5-1 | CASSLKAGQVLSGANVLTF | TGCGCCAGCAGCTTGAAGGCGGGACAGGTCCTCTCTGGGGCCAACGTCCTGACTTTC
TRBD1 | TRBJ2-3 | - | 15 | TRBV4-1 | CASSQEDRYTDTQYF | TGCGCCAGCAGCCAAGAGGACAGGTACACAGATACGCAGTATTTT
- | TRBJ2-7 | - | 15 | TRBV12-5 | CASGLVRDGGREQYF | TGTGCTAGTGGTTTGGTACGGGACGGGGGAAGAGAGCAGTACTTC
- | TRBJ1-2 | - | 12 | TRBV30 | CAGGSVNYGYTF | TGTGCCGGAGGTTCGGTTAACTATGGCTACACCTTC
- | TRBJ2-2 | - | 15 | TRBV21-1 | CASSEGGGYTGELFF | TGTGCCAGCAGCGAAGGGGGGGGGTACACCGGGGAGCTGTTTTTT
- | TRBJ2-1 | - | 13 | TRBV5-1 | CASSTLGGGEQFF | TGCGCCAGCAGCACTTTGGGGGGAGGAGAGCAGTTCTTC
- | TRBJ2-3 | - | 12 | TRBV6-5 | CASTTSTDTQYF | TGTGCCAGCACGACTAGCACAGATACGCAGTATTTT
TRBD2 | TRBJ2-3 | - | 18 | TRBV11-2 | CASSPRASGRTGTDTQYF | TGTGCCAGCAGCCCTAGGGCTAGCGGGAGGACGGGCACAGATACGCAGTATTTT
TRBD1 | TRBJ2-6 | - | 17 | TRBV9 | CASSVRTGTSGANVLTF | TGTGCCAGCAGCGTCAGGACAGGGACTTCTGGGGCCAACGTCCTGACTTTC
TRBD1 | TRBJ1-6 | - | 15 | TRBV25-1 | CASSEGQGGNSPLHF | TGTGCCAGCAGTGAAGGACAGGGGGGTAATTCACCCCTCCACTTT
TRBD1 | TRBJ2-4 | - | 13 | TRBV2 | CASRATGGTPPYF | TGTGCCAGCAGGGCGACAGGGGGAACCCCCCCTTACTTC
TRBD2 | TRBJ2-1 | - | 15 | TRBV11-2 | CASSYGLAGSLEQFF | TGTGCCAGCAGCTACGGACTAGCGGGATCCTTGGAGCAGTTCTTC
TRBD1 | TRBJ1-1 | - | 15 | TRBV5-1 | CASKIQGALNTEAFF | TGCGCCAGCAAAATACAGGGGGCCTTGAACACTGAAGCTTTCTTT
TRBD2 | TRBJ2-7 | - | 15 | TRBV5-6 | CASRWLAGGLNEQYF | TGTGCCAGCAGATGGCTAGCGGGGGGTCTCAACGAGCAGTACTTC
- | TRBJ2-3 | few | 13 | TRBV11-3 | CASSREGRDTQYF | TGTGCCAGCAGCCGAGAGGGTAGAGATACGCAGTATTTT
- | TRBJ1-1 | - | 10 | TRBV2 | CASRGTEAFF | TGTGCCAGCCGGGGCACTGAAGCTTTCTTT
- | TRBJ1-1 | once | 13 | TRBV7-6 | CASSLETDAEAFF | TGTGCCAGCAGCTTAGAGACTGACGCTGAAGCTTTCTTT
- | TRBJ2-2 | - | 14 | TRBV7-8 | CASRRLEFAGELFF | TGTGCCAGCAGACGTCTAGAATTCGCCGGGGAGCTGTTTTTT
- | TRBJ2-4 | - | 16 | TRBV19 | CASSIVGQSAKNIQYF | TGTGCCAGTAGTATAGTAGGACAAAGTGCCAAAAACATTCAGTACTTC
TRBD1 | TRBJ1-1 | - | 17 | TRBV19 | CATAPRDRVDWNTEAFF | TGTGCCACCGCGCCCCGGGACAGGGTTGACTGGAACACTGAAGCTTTCTTT
- | TRBJ2-1 | - | 13 | TRBV7-2 | CASSPTRGREQFF | TGTGCCAGCAGCCCCACTAGGGGGAGAGAGCAGTTCTTC
- | TRBJ2-5 | - | 13 | TRBV5-1 | CASSLTDQETQYF | TGCGCCAGCAGCCTGACAGACCAAGAGACCCAGTACTTC
TRBD2 | TRBJ2-7 | - | 15 | TRBV5-4 | CASSPPSGGANEQYF | TGTGCCAGCAGCCCCCCTAGCGGGGGGGCCAACGAGCAGTACTTC
TRBD1 | TRBJ1-1 | - | 14 | TRBV10-3 | CAISTGGLDTQAFF | TGTGCCATCAGTACAGGGGGCCTGGACACTCAAGCTTTCTTT
- | TRBJ2-6 | - | 15 | TRBV4-3 | CASSQGGGGANVLTF | TGCGCCAGCAGCCAGGGGGGTGGTGGGGCCAACGTCCTGACTTTC
TRBD2 | TRBJ2-1 | once | 12 | TRBV6-1 | CASSATSVEQFF | TGTGCCAGCAGTGCCACTAGCGTTGAGCAGTTCTTC
TRBD1 | TRBJ1-6 | - | 15 | TRBV19 | CASTSRDSVNSPLHF | TGTGCCAGTACCTCCAGGGACAGCGTTAATTCACCCCTCCACTTT
- | TRBJ1-2 | - | 15 | TRBV4-3 | CASSPGTSQNYGYTF | TGCGCCAGCAGCCCGGGGACATCTCAAAACTATGGCTACACCTTC
- | TRBJ2-7 | - | 14 | TRBV5-1 | CASSSSSGHHEQYF | TGCGCCAGCAGCTCATCGTCGGGACACCACGAGCAGTACTTC
TRBD2 | TRBJ2-7 | once | 15 | TRBV7-9 | CASSSSSGATYEQYF | TGTGCCAGCAGCTCTTCTAGCGGGGCGACCTACGAGCAGTACTTC
- | TRBJ1-3 | - | 14 | TRBV10-3 | CAISDQGSGNTIYF | TGTGCCATCAGTGACCAGGGCTCTGGAAACACCATATATTTT
TRBD1 | TRBJ1-5 | - | 16 | TRBV7-2 | CASSWTGVGHYQPQHF | TGTGCCAGCAGCTGGACAGGGGTGGGTCACTATCAGCCCCAGCATTTT
- | TRBJ2-5 | - | 14 | TRBV6-1 | CASRSTGHQETQYF | TGTGCCAGCAGGTCCACAGGACACCAAGAGACCCAGTACTTC
- | TRBJ2-3 | - | 17 | TRBV6-4 | CASSEEPFLARTDTQYF | TGTGCCAGCAGTGAGGAGCCCTTCCTCGCCCGAACAGATACGCAGTATTTT
- | TRBJ2-3 | - | 14 | TRBV7-2 | CASRDRTGRDTQYF | TGTGCCAGCAGGGACCGTACGGGAAGAGATACGCAGTATTTT
TRBD2 | TRBJ2-1 | - | 16 | TRBV4-1 | CASSRYSGISYNEQFF | TGCGCCAGCAGCCGGTATAGCGGGATCTCATACAATGAGCAGTTCTTC
TRBD1 | TRBJ1-2 | once | 14 | TRBV10-2 | CASSRTGGLSGYTF | TGCGCCAGCAGCCGGACAGGGGGCTTGAGTGGCTACACCTTC
- | TRBJ2-1 | - | 16 | TRBV21-1 | CASSTPGTGSYNEQFF | TGTGCCAGCAGCACCCCGGGGACAGGGTCCTACAATGAGCAGTTCTTC
- | TRBJ2-6 | - | 15 | TRBV2 | CASSDWSSGANVLTF | TGTGCCAGCAGTGATTGGAGTTCTGGGGCCAACGTCCTGACTTTC
TRBD1 | TRBJ1-2 | few | 17 | TRBV5-1 | CASSLAMPDRGVYGYTF | TGCGCCAGCAGCTTGGCGATGCCAGACAGGGGCGTCTATGGCTACACCTTC
- | TRBJ2-7 | - | 14 | TRBV11-2 | CASSKTTGFYEQYF | TGTGCCAGCAGCAAGACGACAGGATTTTACGAGCAGTACTTC
TRBD1 | TRBJ1-2 | - | 18 | TRBV27 | CASSSMPGQGVVGYGYTF | TGTGCCAGCAGTTCGATGCCGGGACAGGGAGTGGTAGGCTATGGCTACACCTTC
- | TRBJ1-2 | - | 14 | TRBV7-8 | CASSDDRTAYGYTF | TGTGCCAGCAGCGATGACAGGACAGCCTATGGCTACACCTTC
TRBD2 | TRBJ2-1 | few | 14 | TRBV19 | CASSIYSGGDEQFF | TGTGCCAGTAGTATATATAGCGGGGGCGATGAGCAGTTCTTC
TRBD2 | TRBJ2-3 | - | 15 | TRBV19 | CASSIVSPSGDTQYF | TGTGCCAGTAGTATTGTAAGTCCTAGCGGGGATACGCAGTATTTT
TRBD1 | TRBJ1-1 | few | 16 | TRBV5-6 | CASSPGRDRLNTEAFF | TGTGCCAGCAGCCCAGGACGGGACAGGCTGAACACTGAAGCTTTCTTT